The present T cell receptor (beta chain) was sequenced within a study of blood T cell repertoires in COVID-19. TCRdb's table, derived via immunoSEQ multiplex PCR, lists solely in-frame clones and lacks some. Found here are around 260,000 clones, around 86% of them singletons; the top ten hold approximately 4%. V was cut by 4 bases and J by 2 bases, with 17 bases left in between. The germline V gene encodes CDR1 SGHRS and CDR2 YFSETQ. This CDR3 region has 16 residues. The chain links TRBV5-1 to TRBJ2-3; D is perhaps TRBD2 (6 bases). Sequencing used peripheral blood. The source of this sequence is a man aged 18 to 29 with active or convalescent COVID-19. CDR3 DNA: TGCGCCAGCAGCCAGAATCGGGACTTGGCCACAGATACGCAGTATTTT. The encoded protein is CASSQNRDLATDTQYF. The full variable domain, with the rest looked up from reference TRBV5-1 and TRBJ2-3, is KAGVTQTPRYLIKTRGQQVTLSCSPISGHRSVSWYQQTPGQGLQFLFEYFSETQRNKGNFPGRFSGRQFSNSRSEMNVSTLELGDSALYLCASSQNRDLATDTQYFGPGTRLTVL.